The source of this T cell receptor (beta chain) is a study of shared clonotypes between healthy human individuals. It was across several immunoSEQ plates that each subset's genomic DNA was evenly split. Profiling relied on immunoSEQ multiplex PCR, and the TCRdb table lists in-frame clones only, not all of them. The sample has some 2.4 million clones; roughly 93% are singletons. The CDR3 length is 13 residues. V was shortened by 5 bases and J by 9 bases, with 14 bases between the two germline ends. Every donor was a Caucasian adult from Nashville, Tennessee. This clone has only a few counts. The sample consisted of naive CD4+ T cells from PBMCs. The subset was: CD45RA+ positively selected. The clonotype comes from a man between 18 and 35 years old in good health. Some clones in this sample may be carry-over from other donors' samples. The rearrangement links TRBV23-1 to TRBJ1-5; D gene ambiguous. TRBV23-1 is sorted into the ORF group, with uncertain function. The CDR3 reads CASSYMKRAPQHF. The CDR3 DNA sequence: TGCGCCAGCAGTTACATGAAGAGGGCGCCCCAGCATTTT.